This T cell receptor beta chain was documented in a study of shared clonotypes between healthy human individuals. Sequencing used immunoSEQ multiplex PCR; TCRdb keeps in-frame clones, though not all of them. The sample has about 2.3 million clones, over 85% seen once. Study-wide results and caveats: Limited genetic and exposure-history diversity came from having few donors.

The germline gives CDR1 GTSNPN, CDR2 SVGIG (reference sequence). Trimming removed 4 bases at V and 6 bases at J, with 18 bases between. CDR3 length: 14 amino acids. This clone has only a few counts. Its antigen remains unidentified. The TCR originated in a man younger than 35 in good health. Some clones in this sample may be carry-over from other donors' samples. The source material was naive CD4+ T cells from PBMCs. Documented subset: CD45RA+ positively selected. The V and J genes are TRBV30 and TRBJ1-1; maybe TRBD1 (5 bases). The CDR3: CAWTGRIPGAEAFF. CDR3 nucleotide sequence: TGTGCCTGGACAGGGCGCATTCCCGGGGCTGAAGCTTTCTTT.